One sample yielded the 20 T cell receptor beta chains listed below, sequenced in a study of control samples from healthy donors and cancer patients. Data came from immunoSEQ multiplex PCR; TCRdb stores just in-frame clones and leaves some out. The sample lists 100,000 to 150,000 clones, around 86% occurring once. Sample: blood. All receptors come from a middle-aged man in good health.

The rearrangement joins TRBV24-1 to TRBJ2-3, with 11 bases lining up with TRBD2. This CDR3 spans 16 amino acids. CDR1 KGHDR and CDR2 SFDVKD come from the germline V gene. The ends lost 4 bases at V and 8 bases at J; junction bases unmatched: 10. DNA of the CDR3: TGTGCCACCAGTGACTCGGGACTAGCGGCTGGGGGTACGCAGTATTTT. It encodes CATSDSGLAAGGTQYF.

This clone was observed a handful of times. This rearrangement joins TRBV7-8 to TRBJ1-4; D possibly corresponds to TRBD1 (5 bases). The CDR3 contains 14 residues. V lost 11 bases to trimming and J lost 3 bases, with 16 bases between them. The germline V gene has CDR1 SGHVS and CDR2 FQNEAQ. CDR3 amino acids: CASRRPGANEKLFF. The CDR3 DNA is TGTGCCTCTCGACGTCCGGGGGCTAATGAAAAACTGTTTTTT.

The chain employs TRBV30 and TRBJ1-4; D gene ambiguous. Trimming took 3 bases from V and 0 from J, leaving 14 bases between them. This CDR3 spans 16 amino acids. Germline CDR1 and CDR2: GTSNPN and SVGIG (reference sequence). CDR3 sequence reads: CAWRAHGSSTNEKLFF. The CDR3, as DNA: TGTGCCTGGAGGGCCCACGGCAGTTCAACTAATGAAAAACTGTTTTTT.

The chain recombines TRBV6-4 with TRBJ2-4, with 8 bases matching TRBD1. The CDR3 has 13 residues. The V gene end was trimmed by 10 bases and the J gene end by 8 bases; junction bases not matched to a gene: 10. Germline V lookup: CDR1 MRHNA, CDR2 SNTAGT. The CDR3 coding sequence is TGTGCCACCGCACAGGGGGACGGGGACATTCAGTACTTC. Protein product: CATAQGDGDIQYF.

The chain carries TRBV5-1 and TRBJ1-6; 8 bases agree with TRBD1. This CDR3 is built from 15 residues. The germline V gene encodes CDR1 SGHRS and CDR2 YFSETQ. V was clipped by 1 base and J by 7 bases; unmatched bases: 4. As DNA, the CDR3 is TGCGCCAGCAGCTTGTATACAGGGGGAAATTCACCCCTCCACTTT. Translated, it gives CASSLYTGGNSPLHF.

CDR3 amino acids: CSVVRGYSYNEQFF. The CDR3, as DNA: TGCAGCGTTGTCAGGGGATATTCCTACAATGAGCAGTTCTTC. This chain links TRBV29-1 with TRBJ2-1; D is possibly TRBD1 (6 bases). V was pared by 4 bases and J by 1 base, with 11 bases between. There are 14 residues in the CDR3. Germline values: CDR1 SQVTM, CDR2 ANQGSEA.

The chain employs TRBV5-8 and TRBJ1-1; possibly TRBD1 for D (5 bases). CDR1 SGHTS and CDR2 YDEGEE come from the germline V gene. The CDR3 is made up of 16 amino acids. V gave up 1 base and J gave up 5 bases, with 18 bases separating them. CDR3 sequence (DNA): TGTGCCAGCAGCTTGATGACGGGTTGGGGGAGGACTGAAGCTTTCTTT. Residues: CASSLMTGWGRTEAFF.

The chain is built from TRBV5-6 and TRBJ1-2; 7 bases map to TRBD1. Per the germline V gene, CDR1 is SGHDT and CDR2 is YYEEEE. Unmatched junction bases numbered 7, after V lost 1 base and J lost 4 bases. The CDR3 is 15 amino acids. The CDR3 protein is CASSLMDRPRYGYTF. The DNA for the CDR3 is TGTGCCAGCAGCTTGATGGACAGGCCCCGCTATGGCTACACCTTC.

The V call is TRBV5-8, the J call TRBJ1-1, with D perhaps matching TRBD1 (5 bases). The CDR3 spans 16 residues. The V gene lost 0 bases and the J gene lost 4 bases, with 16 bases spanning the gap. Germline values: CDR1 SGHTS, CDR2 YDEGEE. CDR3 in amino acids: CASSLAGGKSSTEAFF. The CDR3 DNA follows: TGTGCCAGCAGCTTGGCCGGGGGGAAATCATCCACTGAAGCTTTCTTT.

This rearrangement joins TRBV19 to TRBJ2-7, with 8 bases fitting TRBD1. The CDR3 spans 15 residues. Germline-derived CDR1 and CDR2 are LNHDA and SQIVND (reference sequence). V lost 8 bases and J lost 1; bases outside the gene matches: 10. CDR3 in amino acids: CASGKGTGGSYEQYF. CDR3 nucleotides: TGTGCCAGTGGAAAAGGGACAGGAGGATCCTACGAGCAGTACTTC.

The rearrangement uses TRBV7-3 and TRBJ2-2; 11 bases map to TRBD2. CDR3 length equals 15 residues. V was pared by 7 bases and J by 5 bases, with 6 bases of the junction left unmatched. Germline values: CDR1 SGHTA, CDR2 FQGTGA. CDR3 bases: TGTGCCAGCACCCCTGGGACTAGCGGTACCGGGGAGCTGTTTTTT. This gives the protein CASTPGTSGTGELFF.

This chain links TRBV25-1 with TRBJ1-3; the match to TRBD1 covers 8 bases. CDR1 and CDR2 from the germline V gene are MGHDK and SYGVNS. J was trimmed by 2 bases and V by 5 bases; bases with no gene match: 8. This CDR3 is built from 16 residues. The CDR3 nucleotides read TGTGCCAGCAGTAGAACAGGGGGATACGCTGGAAACACCATATATTTT. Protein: CASSRTGGYAGNTIYF.

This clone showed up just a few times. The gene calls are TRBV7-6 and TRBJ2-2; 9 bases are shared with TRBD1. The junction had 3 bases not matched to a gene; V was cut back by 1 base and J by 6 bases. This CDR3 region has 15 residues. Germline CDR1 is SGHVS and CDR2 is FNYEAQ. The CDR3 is CASSLERTGAGELFF. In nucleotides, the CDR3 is TGTGCCAGCAGCTTAGAAAGGACAGGGGCCGGGGAGCTGTTTTTT.

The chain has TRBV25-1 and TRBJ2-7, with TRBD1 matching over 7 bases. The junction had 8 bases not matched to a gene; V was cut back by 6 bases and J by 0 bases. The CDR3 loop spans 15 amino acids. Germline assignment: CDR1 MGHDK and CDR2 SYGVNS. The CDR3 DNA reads TGTGCCAGCAGCCCGAGGACAGGACTCTCCTACGAGCAGTACTTC. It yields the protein CASSPRTGLSYEQYF.

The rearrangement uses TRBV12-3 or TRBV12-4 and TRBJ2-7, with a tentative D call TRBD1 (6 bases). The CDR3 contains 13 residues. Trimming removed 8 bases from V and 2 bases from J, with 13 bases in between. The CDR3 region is CASGTGSAYEQYF. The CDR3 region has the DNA TGTGCCAGCGGCACAGGGTCTGCCTACGAGCAGTACTTC.

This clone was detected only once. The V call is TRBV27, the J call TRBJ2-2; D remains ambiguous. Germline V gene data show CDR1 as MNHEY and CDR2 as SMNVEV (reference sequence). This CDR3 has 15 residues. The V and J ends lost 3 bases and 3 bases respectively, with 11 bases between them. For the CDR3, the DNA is TGTGCCAGCAGTTTCACAACACGGGACACCGGGGAGCTGTTTTTT. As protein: CASSFTTRDTGELFF.

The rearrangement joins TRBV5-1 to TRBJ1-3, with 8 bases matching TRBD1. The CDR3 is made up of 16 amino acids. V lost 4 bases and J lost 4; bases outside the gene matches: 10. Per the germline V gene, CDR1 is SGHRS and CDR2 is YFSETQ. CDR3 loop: CASSLGQGPYGNTIYF. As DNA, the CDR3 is TGCGCCAGCAGCCTAGGACAGGGACCATACGGAAACACCATATATTTT.

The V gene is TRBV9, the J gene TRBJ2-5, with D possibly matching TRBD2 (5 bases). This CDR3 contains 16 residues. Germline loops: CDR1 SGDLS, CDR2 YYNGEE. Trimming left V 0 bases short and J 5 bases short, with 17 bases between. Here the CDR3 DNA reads TGTGCCAGCAGCGTAGGACCCCCCTCCCGAGGGGAGACCCAGTACTTC. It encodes CASSVGPPSRGETQYF.

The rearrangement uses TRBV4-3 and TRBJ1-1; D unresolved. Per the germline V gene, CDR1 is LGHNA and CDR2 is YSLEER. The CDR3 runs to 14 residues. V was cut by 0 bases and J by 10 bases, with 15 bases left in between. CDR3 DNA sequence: TGCGCCAGCAGCCAAGAAGGTAGGGTTCGAGGAGCTTTCTTT. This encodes CASSQEGRVRGAFF.

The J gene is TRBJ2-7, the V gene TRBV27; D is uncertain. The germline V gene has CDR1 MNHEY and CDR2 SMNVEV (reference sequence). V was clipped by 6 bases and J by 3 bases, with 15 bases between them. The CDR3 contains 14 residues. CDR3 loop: CASSKTLTGYEQYF. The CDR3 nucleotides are TGTGCCAGCAGCAAAACCCTGACTGGCTACGAGCAGTACTTC.